This T cell receptor (beta chain) was found in a study of beta chain features in type 1 diabetes. About the study: Investigators examined approximately 110,000,000 sorted cells across all samples. Overall study findings and caveats: Because the template was cDNA, high-expressing cells might be over-represented. VDJ junctions in type 1 diabetes patients carried more deletions and fewer insertions. Moderate but significant shortening of TCRB CDR3s was recorded in all four CD4+ subsets from Type 1 diabetes patients.

All of the isolated RNA was reverse transcribed, so expressed TCRB transcripts were sequenced. Measured with immunoSEQ multiplex PCR; TCRdb has only the in-frame clones, and not every one. The sample contains roughly 450,000 clones, about 15% of which appear only once. On this clone: Its specificity is unknown. The junction differs from germline at one of its ends, possibly a read error.

The TCR comes from a man aged 25-40 years in good health. The sequenced sample consisted of naive CD4+ T cells from blood.

This CDR3 reads CASTLGGDYSPLHF. For the CDR3, the DNA is TGTGCCAGCACCTTAGGTGGAGATTATTCACCCCTCCACTTT. The genes are TRBV7-2 and TRBJ1-6; D gene unclear. The CDR3 is made up of 14 amino acids. Germline lookup yields CDR1 SGHTA and CDR2 FQGNSA.